This TCR beta chain was captured by sequencing in a study of T cell changes during pregnancy in multiple sclerosis. Libraries were prepared by immunoSEQ multiplex PCR; TCRdb keeps only in-frame clonotypes and omits some of them. The repertoire holds around 44,000 clones, with around 91% as singletons. The table lists this clone with a count of one. In germline, CDR1 is SGHDT, CDR2 YYEEEE. V was clipped by 3 bases and J by 4 bases, with 13 bases between them. CDR3 size: 14 residues. This receptor was identified in a female donor with multiple sclerosis, enrolled in a pregnancy study. V gene TRBV5-6 combines with J gene TRBJ1-2; D is perhaps TRBD1 (6 bases). Material: CD8+ T cells from peripheral blood mononuclear cells, obtained in the first trimester of pregnancy. The CDR3 sequence is CASSSSGASYGYTF. The DNA for the CDR3 is TGTGCCAGCAGCTCCTCAGGGGCTAGCTATGGCTACACCTTC.